The T cell receptor (beta chain) under discussion was sequenced for a study of CD8 T cells in ankylosing spondylitis. General observations from the study: Earlier literature documents some of the motif variants in reactive arthritis synovial fluid and blood.

TCRdb reprocessed the 5' RACE reads via MiXCR and lists one record per CDR3 protein. In the table there are hundreds of thousands of distinct CDR3 sequences, around 20% of which are singletons. Trimming removed 7 bases from V and 5 bases from J; junction bases left unmatched: 9. The CDR3 extends over 14 amino acids. Germline CDR1 is SGHRS and CDR2 is YFSETQ. With respect to this clonotype: Its antigen is undetermined.

This receptor was taken from a male donor with ankylosing spondylitis or in good health (not recorded which). This chain links TRBV5-1 with TRBJ1-2; 9 positions match TRBD1. Material: blood, either unsorted or a sorted T cell fraction (not recorded which). The CDR3 DNA reads TGCGCCAGCGGGCTCGGGGACAGGGATTATGGCTACACCTTC. It yields the protein CASGLGDRDYGYTF.